These 23 T cell receptor beta chains originate from one sample sequenced in a study of shared clonotypes between healthy human individuals. In the naive CD8 group, cells lacked CD45RO and were positively selected for CCR7, so terminally differentiated effector memory CD45RA+ cells were left out. Measured with immunoSEQ multiplex PCR; TCRdb has only the in-frame clones, and not every one. Here the sample spans about 2 million clones, around 96% being singletons. The sequenced material came from naive CD8+ T cells sorted from blood. The source of these receptors is a man between 18 and 29 years old in good health.

The V call is TRBV5-4, the J call TRBJ2-1; TRBD2 aligns across 7 bases. Germline lookup yields CDR1 SGHNT and CDR2 YYREEE (reference sequence). V dropped 3 bases and J dropped 4; count of bases not matched to a gene: 10. The CDR3 length is 16 residues. The CDR3 DNA reads TGTGCCAGCAGCTCCTCCCCGGGGGGACCTTACAATGAGCAGTTCTTC. The encoded protein is CASSSSPGGPYNEQFF. The full variable domain, its missing parts supplied by reference TRBV5-4 and TRBJ2-1, is ETGVTQSPTHLIKTRGQQVTLRCSSQSGHNTVSWYQQALGQGPQFIFQYYREEENGRGNFPPRFSGLQFPNYSSELNVNALELDDSALYLCASSSSPGGPYNEQFFGPGTRLTVL.

This clone was picked up a small number of times. Other DNA sequences in the sample encode the same CDR3. V is TRBV4-1 and J is TRBJ2-7; maybe TRBD1 (5 bases). The germline CDR1 and CDR2 sequences are MGHRA and YSYEKL. CDR3 length: 13 amino acids. V dropped 4 bases and J dropped 1 base, with 8 bases sitting between them. The CDR3 DNA is TGCGCCAGCAGCCCCAGACAGTCCTACGAGCAGTACTTC. Translating gives CASSPRQSYEQYF.

This chain connects TRBV5-4 to TRBJ2-7, with D unclear. This CDR3 has 12 residues. The V and J ends lost 4 bases and 5 bases respectively, with 10 bases between them. The germline V gene has CDR1 SGHNT and CDR2 YYREEE (reference sequence). CDR3 nucleotides: TGTGCCAGCAGCAGAGGAGCTGACGAGCAGTACTTC. Translating gives CASSRGADEQYF.

This chain uses TRBV30 with TRBJ2-5, with D maybe TRBD2 (5 bases). V was trimmed by 2 bases and J by 4 bases, leaving 11 bases between them. Germline CDR1 and CDR2: GTSNPN and SVGIG (reference sequence). The CDR3 covers 13 residues. CDR3: CAWSPLALETQYF. In DNA, the CDR3 is TGTGCCTGGAGTCCCCTAGCCCTAGAGACCCAGTACTTC.

CDR3 bases: TGCGCCAGCAGTGAGTCGGGGGCCCAAGGGCGGTTCTTC. It translates to CASSESGAQGRFF. The genes are TRBV10-2 and TRBJ2-1; weak D call: TRBD1 (6 bases). Trimming stripped 0 bases from V and 15 bases from J, with 15 bases between. This CDR3 is 13 amino acids long. Per germline, CDR1 WSHSY and CDR2 SAAADI.

The rearrangement joins TRBV6-1 to TRBJ2-2, with 8 bases that match TRBD1. The trim removed 2 bases at V and 5 bases at J, leaving 4 bases unmatched. Germline V gene lookup returns CDR1 MNHNS and CDR2 SASEGT. The CDR3 length is 15 residues. CDR3 nucleotide sequence: TGTGCCAGCAGTGAATTAAGGACAGGGACCGGGGAGCTGTTTTTT. Its protein is CASSELRTGTGELFF.

This clone occurred once. The chain couples TRBV7-9 to TRBJ1-1; TRBD1 is a possible D gene (6 bases). Trimming pared 1 base from V and 11 bases from J, leaving 17 bases between. The germline V gene has CDR1 SEHNR and CDR2 FQNEAQ (reference sequence). There are 14 residues in the CDR3. As DNA, the CDR3 is TGTGCCAGCAGCTTAGACCCGGACAGCCCAGGGGCTTTCTTT. It yields the protein CASSLDPDSPGAFF.

The genes are TRBV5-1 and TRBJ1-4; 8 nucleotides align to TRBD1. Per the germline V gene, CDR1 is SGHRS and CDR2 is YFSETQ. J lost 7 bases, V lost 0 bases, and 14 bases had no gene match. The CDR3 has 18 amino acids. CDR3 loop: CASSLARGQGEDGEKLFF. The CDR3 bases are TGCGCCAGCAGCTTGGCCAGGGGGCAGGGCGAGGACGGTGAAAAACTGTTTTTT.

The CDR3 coding sequence is TGTGCCAGCAGCTTAGTTGGTTTGACAGGGGCCCCTGGAAACACCATATATTTT. Protein product: CASSLVGLTGAPGNTIYF. The chain has TRBV7-8 and TRBJ1-3; 8 bases are shared with TRBD1. The germline gives CDR1 SGHVS, CDR2 FQNEAQ. The trim removed 1 base at V and 2 bases at J, leaving 10 bases unmatched. The CDR3 loop spans 18 amino acids.

The sample holds one count of this clone. CDR3 nucleotides: TGTGCCAGCAGTGAATTTGACAGCCCGAACACTGAAGCTTTCTTT. Protein sequence: CASSEFDSPNTEAFF. The chain combines TRBV25-1 with TRBJ1-1, with D perhaps TRBD1 (5 bases). This CDR3 spans 15 amino acids. Germline CDR1 MGHDK, CDR2 SYGVNS. V was cut by 1 base and J by 1 base, with 10 bases left in between. Full variable domain (rest looked up from reference TRBV25-1 and TRBJ1-1): EADIYQTPRYLVIGTGKKITLECSQTMGHDKMYWYQQDPGMELHLIHYSYGVNSTEKGDLSSESTVSRIRTEHFPLTLESARPSHTSQYLCASSEFDSPNTEAFFGQGTRLTVV.

The chain links TRBV9 to TRBJ2-1, with a possible D match to TRBD2 (6 bases). Between the trimmed V and J ends, which lost 3 bases and 5 bases, there was a span of 12 bases. Germline lookup yields CDR1 SGDLS and CDR2 YYNGEE. The CDR3 totals 14 residues. CDR3 in amino acids: CASSDPGGNNEQFF. As DNA, the CDR3 is TGTGCCAGCAGCGACCCTGGGGGGAACAATGAGCAGTTCTTC.

This chain uses TRBV4-3 with TRBJ2-7; a weak D match, TRBD2 (5 bases). The germline V gene encodes CDR1 LGHNA and CDR2 YSLEER. The CDR3 spans 13 residues. Between the trimmed V and J ends, which lost 1 base and 7 bases, there was a span of 11 bases. The CDR3 region is CASSQVLGEEQYF. For the CDR3, the DNA is TGCGCCAGCAGCCAAGTACTGGGAGAGGAGCAGTACTTC.

V gene TRBV10-2 combines with J gene TRBJ2-1, with TRBD2 as a possible D gene (5 bases). Trimming removed 4 bases at V and 6 bases at J, with 19 bases between. CDR3 length equals 16 residues. CDR1 and CDR2 (germline): WSHSY, SAAADI. The CDR3 nucleotides read TGCGCCAGCAGTGGCATGGGAGAAAAGACGGGCAATGAGCAGTTCTTC. It encodes CASSGMGEKTGNEQFF.

CDR3 sequence reads: CASSLDQGAWSGELFF. The CDR3 DNA sequence: TGTGCCAGCAGCTTAGATCAGGGGGCATGGTCCGGGGAGCTGTTTTTT. J is TRBJ2-2 and V is TRBV7-2; 8 bases map to TRBD1. CDR1 SGHTA and CDR2 FQGNSA come from the germline V gene. Trimming took 1 base from V and 6 from J; bases not matched to a gene: 7. This CDR3 has 16 amino acids.

V and J are TRBV6-5 and TRBJ2-4; D not certain. With 5 bases removed from V and 6 bases from J, the gap between germline ends came to 14 bases. The length of the CDR3 is 14 residues. In germline, CDR1 is MNHEY, CDR2 SVGAGI. Here the CDR3 reads CASSPHPMGNIQYF. The CDR3 DNA reads TGTGCCAGCAGTCCGCACCCAATGGGAAACATTCAGTACTTC.

This clone is a singleton in its sample. The same CDR3 also results from other DNA sequences found in this sample. The chain combines TRBV27 with TRBJ2-5, with 7 bases lining up with TRBD2. CDR3 length equals 14 residues. CDR1 is MNHEY and CDR2 is SMNVEV in the germline V gene (reference sequence). V trimming: 3 bases; J trimming: 1 base; junction bases outside the gene matches: 2. The CDR3 here is CASSLGGSQETQYF. For the CDR3, the DNA is TGTGCCAGCAGTTTGGGAGGGAGCCAAGAGACCCAGTACTTC.

The rearrangement joins TRBV19 to TRBJ2-7, with TRBD2 matching 10 bases. The CDR3 is made up of 14 amino acids. V shed 5 bases, J shed 4 bases, and the junction held 5 bases outside the gene matches. Germline CDR1 is LNHDA and CDR2 is SQIVND (reference sequence). The CDR3 nucleotides read TGTGCCAGTAGTCCCCGGACTAGCGGTTACGAGCAGTACTTC. It encodes CASSPRTSGYEQYF.

Only a few counts were recorded for this clone. The rearrangement uses TRBV30 and TRBJ1-1; no definite D call. Trimming took off 6 bases at V and 3 bases at J, with 20 bases between the two ends. Germline V gene data show CDR1 as GTSNPN and CDR2 as SVGIG (reference sequence). The CDR3 runs to 15 residues. CDR3 nucleotide sequence: TGTGCCTGTCAACCGCCGGATGCACCGCACACTGAAGCTTTCTTT. It translates to CACQPPDAPHTEAFF.

The rearrangement links TRBV9 to TRBJ2-1; the D is unclear. Between the trimmed V and J ends, which lost 6 bases and 0 bases, there was a span of 10 bases. CDR1 is SGDLS, CDR2 YYNGEE, per germline. There are 14 residues in the CDR3. DNA for the CDR3: TGTGCCAGCACGGGCTCAAGCTCCTACAATGAGCAGTTCTTC. This gives the protein CASTGSSSYNEQFF.

CDR3 nucleotides: TGTGCCACCAGCAGAGATGGGCCTACCCTCGAGCAGTACTTC. This encodes CATSRDGPTLEQYF. V gene TRBV15 combines with J gene TRBJ2-7; no clear D gene. Per germline, CDR1 LNHNV and CDR2 YYDKDF (reference sequence). The V and J ends lost 0 bases and 6 bases respectively, with 12 bases between them. The CDR3 covers 14 residues.

The chain recombines TRBV19 with TRBJ1-5; D not resolved. From germline, CDR1 is LNHDA and CDR2 SQIVND (reference sequence). V lost 5 bases, J lost 5 bases, and 16 bases lay in between. This CDR3 comprises 15 residues. This CDR3 reads CASSLYRSYDQPQHF. The CDR3 DNA sequence: TGTGCCAGTAGTCTTTATAGGTCATACGATCAGCCCCAGCATTTT.

The chain combines TRBV14 with TRBJ2-7; 9 nucleotides match TRBD2. V was clipped by 8 bases and J by 3 bases; unmatched bases: 5. Germline CDR1 SGHDN, CDR2 FVKESK. The CDR3 length is 13 residues. This CDR3 reads CASGVSGSYEQYF. The CDR3 coding sequence is TGTGCCAGCGGAGTTAGCGGGAGCTACGAGCAGTACTTC. Drawing the rest from reference TRBV14 and TRBJ2-7, the complete variable domain is EAGVTQFPSHSVIEKGQTVTLRCDPISGHDNLYWYRRVMGKEIKFLLHFVKESKQDESGMPNNRFLAERTGGTYSTLKVQPAELEDSGVYFCASGVSGSYEQYFGPGTRLTVT.

As DNA, the CDR3 is TGCAGCGTTGTTGATTTGCGTAATGAAAAACTGTTTTTT. It codes for CSVVDLRNEKLFF. The chain joins TRBV29-1 to TRBJ1-4; D unresolved. The V gene's germline CDR1 is SQVTM and CDR2 ANQGSEA. Trimming removed 4 bases from V and 4 bases from J, with 10 bases in between. The CDR3 sequence is 13 residues long.